These 32 T cell receptor beta chains originate from one sample sequenced in a study of T cells in Graves' hyperthyroidism and ophthalmopathy (dated by TCRdb to about 2019). Library creation used multiplex PCR. Sequenced on an Illumina HiSeq 2000. The TCR beta CDR3 regions were amplified from the RNA transcripts. For the first round of RT-PCR on the TCR CDR3, the HTBI primer set was used together with the Qiagen OneStep RT-PCR kit. TCRdb itself trimmed the public reads at Q25 with fastp, ran MiXCR and retained productive beta chains. All rows with the same CDR3 protein become a single entry with the most common DNA and genes. Counted in this sample were about 47,000 distinct CDR3 sequences; around 55% of them appeared once. The leading ten clones occupy 30% to 40% of the sample. The material sequenced was peripheral blood or thyroid tissue (not recorded which). The source is a man between 18 and 29 years old with Graves' hyperthyroidism.

The chain uses TRBV2 and TRBJ1-5; TRBD1 agrees at 12 bases. Germline trimming cut 6 bases from V and 7 bases from J; bases unmatched to any gene: 7. Per the germline V gene, CDR1 is SNHLY and CDR2 is FYNNEI. The CDR3 totals 15 residues. The DNA of the CDR3 is TGTGCCAGCAGAGCGGGACAGGGGGCAAGGCAGCCCCAGCATTTT. This sequence encodes CASRAGQGARQPQHF. Complete variable domain (other parts from reference TRBV2 and TRBJ1-5): EPEVTQTPSHQVTQMGQEVILRCVPISNHLYFYWYRQILGQKVEFLVSFYNNEISEKSEIFDDQFSVERPDGSNFTLKIRSTKLEDSAMYFCASRAGQGARQPQHFGDGTRLSIL.

This clonotype came up many times. The J gene is TRBJ1-1, the V gene TRBV7-9; unclear D gene. The CDR3 totals 14 residues. Germline CDR1 is SEHNR and CDR2 is FQNEAQ (reference sequence). Trimming pared 3 bases from V and 0 bases from J, leaving 8 bases between. CDR3 sequence reads: CASSLMLLNTEAFF. CDR3 nucleotides: TGTGCCAGCAGCTTGATGCTTTTGAACACTGAAGCTTTCTTT.

This chain links TRBV19 with TRBJ2-5, with D perhaps TRBD2 (5 bases). CDR1 is LNHDA and CDR2 is SQIVND in the germline V gene (reference sequence). V lost 5 bases and J 2 bases, leaving 9 bases between the germline ends. The CDR3 totals 13 residues. The CDR3 DNA sequence: TGTGCCAGTAGTGGGAGAAAACAAGAGACCCAGTACTTC. Protein: CASSGRKQETQYF.

The rearrangement uses TRBV5-1 and TRBJ2-4; D uncertain. From germline, CDR1 is SGHRS and CDR2 YFSETQ. Trimming shortened V by 6 bases and J by 6 bases, and 7 bases separated the two germline ends. The CDR3 is made up of 11 amino acids. DNA of the CDR3: TGCGCCAGCACCGACGGAAACATTCAGTACTTC. Translated, it gives CASTDGNIQYF.

This rearrangement joins TRBV10-2 to TRBJ2-7; 9 positions agree with TRBD2. Germline V gene data show CDR1 as WSHSY and CDR2 as SAAADI. The CDR3 sequence is 15 residues long. The V gene end was trimmed by 4 bases and the J gene end by 1 base; junction bases not matched to a gene: 5. The CDR3 DNA reads as TGCGCCAGCAGTGCCGGACTAGCGAATTCCTACGAGCAGTACTTC. The encoded protein is CASSAGLANSYEQYF.

The chain combines TRBV29-1 with TRBJ1-1; TRBD1 agrees at 9 bases. Germline lookup yields CDR1 SQVTM and CDR2 ANQGSEA. With V trimmed by 1 base and J by 4 bases, 7 bases remained unmatched. The CDR3 consists of 15 residues. CDR3 sequence (DNA): TGCAGCGTTGAAGTCCCCCGGGACAGGGCCACTGAAGCTTTCTTT. Amino acids: CSVEVPRDRATEAFF.

Remarks on this clonotype: The final CDR3 position lacks the conserved phenylalanine or tryptophan, pointing to a likely read error. V usage is TRBV18 and J usage is TRBJ2-7; TRBD2 agrees at 11 bases. V shed 3 bases, J shed 2 bases, and the junction held 6 bases outside the gene matches. CDR1 is KGHSH and CDR2 is LQKENI in the germline V gene. This CDR3 is built from 16 residues. The CDR3 here is CASSPASGGLTYEQYL. The CDR3 DNA reads as TGTGCCAGCTCACCGGCTAGCGGGGGGTTAACCTACGAGCAGTACCTC.

The chain recombines TRBV30 with TRBJ1-2, with D maybe TRBD1 (5 bases). The germline V gene has CDR1 GTSNPN and CDR2 SVGIG (reference sequence). The V gene lost 0 bases and the J gene lost 9 bases, with 14 bases spanning the gap. This CDR3 is 13 amino acids long. CDR3: CAWSVQSGGRYTF. CDR3 DNA: TGTGCCTGGAGTGTACAATCGGGGGGACGCTACACCTTC. The full variable domain, its missing parts supplied by reference TRBV30 and TRBJ1-2, is SQTIHQWPATLVQPVGSPLSLECTVEGTSNPNLYWYRQAAGRGLQLLFYSVGIGQISSEVPQNLSASRPQDRQFILSSKKLLLSDSGFYLCAWSVQSGGRYTFGSGTRLTVV.

This clonotype was seen once. The J gene is TRBJ2-2, the V gene TRBV10-2; 13 positions match TRBD2. After removal of 4 bases from V and 1 base from J, the junction contained 3 bases not matched to a gene. Germline V gives CDR1 WSHSY, CDR2 SAAADI. The CDR3 contains 17 residues. The CDR3 coding sequence is TGCGCCAGCAGTGCCGGACTAGCGGGGGAGAACACCGGGGAGCTGTTTTTT. It is translated as CASSAGLAGENTGELFF.

This clonotype was seen repeatedly, ten times or more. The J gene is TRBJ2-1, the V gene TRBV10-2; no firm D call. V lost 0 bases and J 6 bases, leaving 9 bases between the germline ends. Looked up from germline, CDR1 is WSHSY and CDR2 is SAAADI. The CDR3 loop spans 14 amino acids. CDR3 sequence: CASSESIGINEQFF. Here the CDR3 DNA reads TGCGCCAGCAGTGAGTCGATAGGGATCAATGAGCAGTTCTTC.

This clonotype occurred many times. The CDR3 bases are TGTGCCAGCAGGCGCAGGGGACTCCATAACACCGGGGAGCTGTTTTTT. Translating it yields CASRRRGLHNTGELFF. This chain connects TRBV7-2 to TRBJ2-2, with D perhaps assigned TRBD1 or TRBD2 (6 bases each). V was clipped by 6 bases and J by 2 bases, with 16 bases between them. CDR3 length equals 16 residues. Germline values: CDR1 SGHTA, CDR2 FQGNSA.

This clonotype is a singleton in its sample. This rearrangement joins TRBV7-2 to TRBJ2-5; D not certain. Germline lookup yields CDR1 SGHTA and CDR2 FQGNSA. This CDR3 is built from 13 residues. Trimming pared 1 base from V and 2 bases from J, leaving 5 bases between. The CDR3 here is CASSLVRQETQYF. For the CDR3, the DNA is TGTGCCAGCAGCTTAGTTAGGCAAGAGACCCAGTACTTC.

In the case of this clonotype: The CDR3 end shows no conserved phenylalanine or tryptophan, and so a read error is likely. Because the CDR3's place on the DNA is in doubt, the DNA is left out and the CDR3 is given as listed by TCRdb. The chain employs TRBV10-3 and TRBJ2-2; no DNA check was done on the table's D call, TRBD1. Germline CDR1 and CDR2: ENHRY and SYGVKD. Termini included, the CDR3 measures 11 amino acids. This CDR3 reads CAISEVSGTGG.

This clonotype was observed at least ten times. The genes are TRBV6-2 or TRBV6-3 and TRBJ2-2; tentatively, D is TRBD2 (6 bases). V was trimmed by 6 bases and J by 8 bases, leaving 19 bases between them. Per germline, CDR1 MNHEY and CDR2 SVGEGT. The CDR3 is made up of 15 amino acids. The CDR3 DNA sequence: TGTGCCAGCAGCGCCGTGGCGGGACGGGCTGGGGAGCTGTTTTTT. Encoded protein: CASSAVAGRAGELFF.

The CDR3 DNA reads as TGCGCCAGCAGCCCGACAGGGGGTGGCTACACCTTC. Translating it yields CASSPTGGGYTF. The rearrangement uses TRBV10-1 and TRBJ1-2; 9 bases align to TRBD1. This CDR3 region has 12 residues. V trimming: 6 bases; J trimming: 7 bases; junction bases outside the gene matches: 3. Germline CDR1 WNHNN, CDR2 SYGVQD (reference sequence).

This clonotype was seen ten or more times. CDR3 in amino acids: CASSSKGLDLANTGELFF. The CDR3, as DNA: TGTGCCAGCAGCTCCAAGGGTTTAGATCTCGCGAACACCGGGGAGCTGTTTTTT. This chain uses TRBV7-8 with TRBJ2-2; D is uncertain. The CDR3 spans 18 residues. Germline V gene sequence: CDR1 SGHVS, CDR2 FQNEAQ. V was shortened by 4 bases and J by 0 bases, with 18 bases between the two germline ends.

The CDR3 DNA reads TGTGCCAGCAGCTTCACCGGGACAGTTAGCGAGACCCAGTACTTC. It codes for CASSFTGTVSETQYF. This chain connects TRBV7-3 to TRBJ2-5; 7 bases match TRBD1. Germline V lookup: CDR1 SGHTA, CDR2 FQGTGA. The CDR3 contains 15 residues. Trimming removed 3 bases from V and 5 bases from J; junction bases left unmatched: 9.

This clonotype has ten or more counts. The gene calls are TRBV7-2 and TRBJ2-5; D may be TRBD1 or TRBD2 (5 bases each). This CDR3 region has 18 residues. The germline V and J ends were trimmed by 5 bases and 2 bases, with 24 bases remaining between them. Germline values: CDR1 SGHTA, CDR2 FQGNSA. In DNA form, the CDR3 reads TGTGCCAGCAGCCCTGTACCACCCGGGACGGGCAGGCAAGAGACCCAGTACTTC. It translates to CASSPVPPGTGRQETQYF. Full variable domain (outside the CDR3, taken from reference TRBV7-2 and TRBJ2-5): GAGVSQSPSNKVTEKGKDVELRCDPISGHTALYWYRQSLGQGLEFLIYFQGNSAPDKSGLPSDRFSAERTGGSVSTLTIQRTQQEDSAVYLCASSPVPPGTGRQETQYFGPGTRLLVL.

This rearrangement joins TRBV24-1 to TRBJ1-1; D not resolved. Germline V CDR1 and CDR2: KGHDR, SFDVKD. Trimming cost V 4 bases and J 8 bases, with 13 bases left between them. The CDR3 has 13 amino acids. CDR3 residues: CATSDLNTGEAFF. In DNA form, the CDR3 reads TGTGCCACCAGTGACCTGAACACGGGAGAAGCTTTCTTT.

This clonotype showed up many times. CDR3 bases: TGTGCCAGCAGCAAACGGGGCCGGGACAGGGATATCAATACGCAGTATTTT. It codes for CASSKRGRDRDINTQYF. The chain recombines TRBV7-8 with TRBJ2-3; 9 bases line up with TRBD1. Germline V gives CDR1 SGHVS, CDR2 FQNEAQ. The trim removed 5 bases at V and 7 bases at J, leaving 16 bases unmatched. This CDR3 has 17 amino acids. The complete variable domain, with remaining parts taken from reference TRBV7-8 and TRBJ2-3, reads GAGVSQSPRYKVAKRGQDVALRCDPISGHVSLFWYQQALGQGPEFLTYFQNEAQLDKSGLPSDRFFAERPEGSVSTLKIQRTQQEDSAVYLCASSKRGRDRDINTQYFGPGTRLTVL.

A remark on this clonotype: One junction end does not reproduce the germline sequence, and a read error may be involved. The chain couples TRBV15 to TRBJ1-1, with D perhaps matching TRBD1 (6 bases). The CDR3 consists of 14 residues. Germline assignment: CDR1 LNHNV and CDR2 YYDKDF (reference sequence). The CDR3 sequence: CAASSTQGGTEAFF. Here the CDR3 DNA reads TGTGCCGCCAGCAGTACACAGGGTGGCACTGAAGCTTTCTTT.

The CDR3 spells CASSEGPTGYYEQYF. The CDR3 nucleotides read TGTGCCAGCAGTGAAGGACCAACAGGGTACTACGAGCAGTACTTC. V usage is TRBV2 and J usage is TRBJ2-7; TRBD1 is a possible D gene (6 bases). Trimming removed 1 base at V and 3 bases at J, with 13 bases between. Germline loops: CDR1 SNHLY, CDR2 FYNNEI. The CDR3 has 15 amino acids. Together with reference TRBV2 and TRBJ2-7, the CDR3 gives the full variable domain: EPEVTQTPSHQVTQMGQEVILRCVPISNHLYFYWYRQILGQKVEFLVSFYNNEISEKSEIFDDQFSVERPDGSNFTLKIRSTKLEDSAMYFCASSEGPTGYYEQYFGPGTRLTVT.

Turning to this clonotype: The germline gene is not matched at one end of the junction; a read error may be the cause. This sequence joins TRBV2 and TRBJ1-4, with D uncertain. The CDR3 extends over 14 amino acids. CDR1 SNHLY and CDR2 FYNNEI come from the germline V gene. The CDR3 spells CASSEGSRLEELLF. The CDR3 nucleotides read TGTGCCAGCAGTGAAGGAAGCCGACTGGAGGAACTGCTTTTT.

The sample holds many counts of this clonotype. The V and J genes are TRBV6-5 and TRBJ1-3; D possibly corresponds to TRBD1 (6 bases). V was shortened by 8 bases and J by 4 bases, with 21 bases between the two germline ends. CDR1 is MNHEY and CDR2 is SVGAGI in the germline V gene. The CDR3 has 16 amino acids. CDR3 sequence reads: CASARGAARAGNTIYF. In DNA form, the CDR3 reads TGTGCCAGCGCCCGGGGGGCAGCACGGGCAGGAAACACCATATATTTT.

The chain has TRBV18 and TRBJ2-3; the match to TRBD2 covers 13 bases. CDR1 and CDR2 (germline): KGHSH, LQKENI. This CDR3 contains 15 residues. With 6 bases clipped from V and 6 bases from J, the junction kept 6 bases outside the gene matches. In DNA, the CDR3 is TGTGCCAGCTCGCCTCCGGGACTAGCGGGGGATACGCAGTATTTT. It translates to CASSPPGLAGDTQYF.

This clonotype was found many times. This rearrangement joins TRBV19 to TRBJ1-3; TRBD1 might be the D (5 bases). The CDR3 spans 15 residues. Looked up from germline, CDR1 is LNHDA and CDR2 is SQIVND (reference sequence). The V end lost 10 bases, the J end lost 0 bases, and 16 bases lay between the germline ends. CDR3 region: CATYSDIVSGNTIYF. CDR3 in DNA: TGTGCCACCTACTCGGACATCGTCTCTGGAAACACCATATATTTT.

The rearrangement links TRBV9 to TRBJ1-3; tentatively, D is TRBD1 (5 bases). The germline gives CDR1 SGDLS, CDR2 YYNGEE. This CDR3 is built from 16 residues. The V and J ends lost 5 bases and 0 bases respectively, with 15 bases between them. The CDR3 region has the DNA TGTGCCAGCAGAATCTGGGACGGCGACTCTGGAAACACCATATATTTT. The encoded protein is CASRIWDGDSGNTIYF.

The chain has TRBV7-2 and TRBJ2-6; TRBD1 matches at 10 bases. The CDR3 runs to 18 residues. J lost 0 bases, V lost 5 bases, and 7 bases had no gene match. Germline CDR1 SGHTA, CDR2 FQGNSA. The CDR3 loop is CASSPGTGAHSGANVLTF. The CDR3 bases are TGTGCCAGCAGCCCCGGGACAGGGGCTCACTCTGGGGCCAACGTCCTGACTTTC.

Note on this clonotype: One end of the junction varies from germline; a read error may be responsible. The chain carries TRBV28 and TRBJ2-3, with D perhaps matching TRBD1 (6 bases). The CDR3 is 11 amino acids. Germline assignment: CDR1 MDHEN and CDR2 SYDVKM. The CDR3 here is CASSSPQGIVF. The CDR3 bases are TGTGCCAGCAGCTCTCCCCAGGGGATAGTATTT.

The chain couples TRBV20-1 to TRBJ2-6, with unresolved D. This CDR3 comprises 14 residues. The germline gives CDR1 DFQATT, CDR2 SNEGSKA (reference sequence). V was shortened by 6 bases and J by 1 base, with 10 bases between the two germline ends. The CDR3 DNA is TGCAGTGCCCCCCCGATTTCTGGGGCCAACGTCCTGACTTTC. Its protein is CSAPPISGANVLTF.

This chain joins TRBV6-6 and TRBJ1-1; D is undetermined. Between the trimmed V and J ends, which lost 7 bases and 0 bases, there was a span of 9 bases. The CDR3 loop spans 13 amino acids. Germline V gene data show CDR1 as MNHNY and CDR2 as SVGAGI (reference sequence). This CDR3 reads CASMRVLNTEAFF. The CDR3 coding sequence is TGTGCCAGCATGAGGGTTTTGAACACTGAAGCTTTCTTT.

This clonotype was picked up many times. As DNA, the CDR3 is TGTGCCAGCAGCCCCACAGTAGGGGGATTTAATTCACCCCTCCACTTT. Its protein is CASSPTVGGFNSPLHF. The genes are TRBV7-9 and TRBJ1-6; a possible D gene is TRBD1 (6 bases). Between the trimmed V and J ends, which lost 5 bases and 6 bases, there was a span of 17 bases. This CDR3 spans 16 amino acids. CDR1 is SEHNR and CDR2 is FQNEAQ in the germline V gene (reference sequence).